Listed below are T cell receptor beta chains from one sample, sequenced in a study of T cell responses to AZD1222 COVID-19 vaccine. Using immunoSEQ multiplex PCR, the repertoire was profiled, and TCRdb retains in-frame clones only, with some absent. In the table there are approximately 150,000 clones, 91% of which are singletons. The sequencing here drew on peripheral blood, taken 28 days after the second AZD1222 dose. These receptors all stem from an adult who received the AZD1222 COVID-19 vaccine. Both conserved end residues are part of each CDR3. D genes are given only for firm matches. Not every row has a clone size; where given, it reads once, few, many or a size class.

v_gene	j_gene	d_gene	abundance	CDR3aa	CDR3nt
TRBV28	TRBJ1-4	NA	NA	CASSRPTTNEKLFF	TGTGCCAGCAGCAGACCGACAACTAATGAAAAACTGTTTTTT
TRBV2	TRBJ2-1	TRBD1	NA	CASSPRSGTDKPHEQFF	TGTGCCAGCAGCCCCAGGTCAGGGACAGATAAGCCCCACGAGCAGTTCTTC
TRBV10-3	TRBJ1-6	TRBD1	once	CAISESGSGGSNSPLHF	TGTGCCATCAGTGAGTCAGGGTCAGGGGGTAGTAATTCACCCCTCCACTTT
TRBV19	TRBJ1-3	TRBD1	once	CASSRTGAGNTIYF	TGTGCCAGTAGCCGGACAGGGGCTGGAAACACCATATATTTT
TRBV6-5	TRBJ2-2	TRBD2	NA	CASRDPGGAGELFF	TGTGCCAGCAGAGATCCGGGGGGGGCCGGGGAGCTGTTTTTT
TRBV30	TRBJ2-1	NA	NA	CAWSGLNHEQFF	TGTGCCTGGAGTGGGCTGAATCATGAGCAGTTCTTC
TRBV27	TRBJ1-1	NA	NA	CASRPGLNTEAFF	TGTGCCAGCAGGCCGGGATTGAACACTGAAGCTTTCTTT
TRBV27	TRBJ1-5	NA	NA	CASSPWADSRNQPQHF	TGTGCCAGCAGTCCTTGGGCAGACAGTCGCAATCAGCCCCAGCATTTT
TRBV13	TRBJ2-2	TRBD1	NA	CASSLGQGVIAGELFF	TGTGCCAGCAGCTTGGGACAGGGAGTAATCGCCGGGGAGCTGTTTTTT
TRBV18	TRBJ2-2	TRBD2	NA	CEGTSGNFCTGELFF	TGTGAAGGGACTAGCGGGAATTTTTGCACCGGGGAGCTGTTTTTT
TRBV6-6	TRBJ1-1	NA	NA	CASSSYPPVSTEAFF	TGTGCCAGCAGCTCGTACCCCCCGGTTTCGACTGAAGCTTTCTTT
TRBV11-2	TRBJ2-5	TRBD2	once	CASSLELAGGRETQYF	TGTGCCAGCAGCTTAGAACTAGCGGGGGGAAGGGAGACCCAGTACTTC
TRBV5-1	TRBJ2-7	NA	few	CASSVSRFYEQYF	TGCGCCAGCAGTGTTTCTCGCTTCTACGAGCAGTACTTC
TRBV5-1	TRBJ1-6	NA	NA	CASTVAENSVSPLHF	TGCGCCAGCACCGTGGCGGAGAACAGCGTTTCACCCCTCCACTTT
TRBV4-1	TRBJ2-1	NA	NA	CASSQREYNEQFF	TGCGCCAGCAGCCAGCGAGAGTACAATGAGCAGTTCTTC
TRBV5-4	TRBJ2-5	TRBD2	NA	CASSLVAGGAETQYF	TGTGCCAGCAGCTTGGTAGCGGGGGGGGCAGAGACCCAGTACTTC
TRBV7-9	TRBJ1-1	TRBD1	NA	CASSSRQGRNTEAFF	TGTGCCAGCAGCTCAAGACAGGGGCGGAACACTGAAGCTTTCTTT
TRBV29-1	TRBJ1-2	TRBD1	NA	CSVQGQGAYGYTF	TGCAGCGTCCAAGGACAGGGGGCCTATGGCTACACCTTC
TRBV3-1/TRBV3-2	TRBJ2-3	TRBD2	NA	CASSRDYQGPTDTQYF	TGTGCCAGCAGCAGGGACTACCAAGGCCCCACAGATACGCAGTATTTT
TRBV25-1	TRBJ1-1	TRBD1	NA	CASGETGAANTEAFF	TGTGCCAGCGGGGAGACAGGGGCAGCCAACACTGAAGCTTTCTTT
TRBV27	TRBJ2-1	TRBD2	NA	CASSLASGTYNEQFF	TGTGCCAGCAGTTTGGCTAGCGGGACTTACAATGAGCAGTTCTTC
TRBV19	TRBJ1-1	TRBD1	NA	CASAGRGREAFF	TGTGCCAGTGCCGGGAGGGGGCGCGAAGCTTTCTTT
TRBV6-5	TRBJ1-2	NA	NA	CASSYRSDSFYGYTF	TGTGCCAGCAGTTATAGGTCAGATTCCTTCTATGGCTACACCTTC